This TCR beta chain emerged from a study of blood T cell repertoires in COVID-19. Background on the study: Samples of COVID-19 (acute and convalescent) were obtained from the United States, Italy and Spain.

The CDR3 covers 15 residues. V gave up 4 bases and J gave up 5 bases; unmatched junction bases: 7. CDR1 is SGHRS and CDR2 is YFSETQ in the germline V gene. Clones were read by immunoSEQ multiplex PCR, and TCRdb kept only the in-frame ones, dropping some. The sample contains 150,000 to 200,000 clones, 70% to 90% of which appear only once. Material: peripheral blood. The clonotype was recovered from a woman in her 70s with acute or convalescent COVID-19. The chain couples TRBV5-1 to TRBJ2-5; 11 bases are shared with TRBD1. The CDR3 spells CASSPPGQGVETQYF. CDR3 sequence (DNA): TGCGCCAGCAGCCCACCGGGACAGGGGGTCGAGACCCAGTACTTC. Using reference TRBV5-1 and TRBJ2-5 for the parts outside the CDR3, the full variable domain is KAGVTQTPRYLIKTRGQQVTLSCSPISGHRSVSWYQQTPGQGLQFLFEYFSETQRNKGNFPGRFSGRQFSNSRSEMNVSTLELGDSALYLCASSPPGQGVETQYFGPGTRLLVL.